A selection of T cell receptor beta chains follows, all from one sample in a study of cytomegalovirus exposure and HLA in healthy donors. Here immunoSEQ multiplex PCR was the method, and the copy in TCRdb shows in-frame clones only, minus some. Counted here are about 170,000 clones, 85% occurring once; the ten biggest clones make up 1%. The sample consisted of PBMCs. All receptors derive from a boy aged 2 to 10 in good health and CMV-seronegative. The CDR3 runs from the conserved cysteine through the conserved F or W. The order of the fields is clone size, D gene, V gene, J gene, CDR3 DNA, CDR3 protein. D genes are given only for firm matches. Rows give clone size only sometimes, using once, few, many, or a class for an expanded clone.

clone_size: few
d_call: TRBD1
v_call: TRBV11-2
j_call: TRBJ1-6
cdr3_nt: TGTGCCAGCAGCCCGCGGACAGGGGCACCAGTTTATAATTCACCCCTCCACTTT
cdr3_aa: CASSPRTGAPVYNSPLHF

clone_size: NA
d_call: NA
v_call: TRBV5-1
j_call: TRBJ1-1
cdr3_nt: TGCGCCAGCAGCCTCGTCTCTCCGGGGAACACTGAAGCTTTCTTT
cdr3_aa: CASSLVSPGNTEAFF

clone_size: NA
d_call: NA
v_call: TRBV28
j_call: TRBJ2-1
cdr3_nt: TGTGCCAGCAGTTTATGGGCCCCTTTGGGGGCGGGTGTGGATGAGCAGTTCTTC
cdr3_aa: CASSLWAPLGAGVDEQFF

clone_size: NA
d_call: NA
v_call: TRBV28
j_call: TRBJ2-4
cdr3_nt: TGTGCCAGCAGTTTGGGGTCAGGGGTCCTCTCCTTAGCCAAAAACATTCAGTACTTC
cdr3_aa: CASSLGSGVLSLAKNIQYF

clone_size: few
d_call: NA
v_call: TRBV7-8
j_call: TRBJ1-1
cdr3_nt: TGTGCCAGCAGCTTAGCAGTGAACGGTGGTGAAGCTTTCTTT
cdr3_aa: CASSLAVNGGEAFF

clone_size: few
d_call: TRBD2
v_call: TRBV7-6
j_call: TRBJ2-1
cdr3_nt: TGTGCCAGCAGCTCCCCCTCCCCTAGCGGGGGAGAGCAGTTCTTC
cdr3_aa: CASSSPSPSGGEQFF

clone_size: NA
d_call: NA
v_call: TRBV29-1
j_call: TRBJ2-2
cdr3_nt: TGCAGCGTTGCTTCGGGATCGATCGGGGAGCTGTTTTTT
cdr3_aa: CSVASGSIGELFF

clone_size: NA
d_call: NA
v_call: TRBV29-1
j_call: TRBJ1-1
cdr3_nt: TGCAGCGTGAGGGGAGGGACCAACACTGAAGCTTTCTTT
cdr3_aa: CSVRGGTNTEAFF

clone_size: once
d_call: TRBD2
v_call: TRBV5-1
j_call: TRBJ2-4
cdr3_nt: TGCGCCAGCACCTGGACTAGCGAGATTTCAAACATTCAGTACTTC
cdr3_aa: CASTWTSEISNIQYF

clone_size: NA
d_call: NA
v_call: TRBV9
j_call: TRBJ2-7
cdr3_nt: TGTGCCAGCAGCGCCGGTTACGAGCAGTACTTC
cdr3_aa: CASSAGYEQYF

clone_size: NA
d_call: NA
v_call: TRBV7-9
j_call: TRBJ1-1
cdr3_nt: TGTGCCAGCAGCCCGGCGGCCCAGAACACTGAAGCTTTCTTT
cdr3_aa: CASSPAAQNTEAFF

clone_size: NA
d_call: TRBD2
v_call: TRBV29-1
j_call: TRBJ2-3
cdr3_nt: TGCAGCGTTGCTAGCGGGAGGAGCAATACGCAGTATTTT
cdr3_aa: CSVASGRSNTQYF

clone_size: NA
d_call: NA
v_call: TRBV20-1
j_call: TRBJ1-3
cdr3_nt: TGCAGTGCTTCAATTCGAAACACCATATATTTT
cdr3_aa: CSASIRNTIYF

clone_size: NA
d_call: TRBD1
v_call: TRBV7-8
j_call: TRBJ2-2
cdr3_nt: TGTGCCAGCAATGCCCCTCTCCGGGACAGGGGATCAGGGGAGCTGTTTTTT
cdr3_aa: CASNAPLRDRGSGELFF

clone_size: NA
d_call: NA
v_call: TRBV28
j_call: TRBJ1-4
cdr3_nt: TGTGCCAGCGTTGAATCGGGGGCTAATGAAAAACTGTTTTTT
cdr3_aa: CASVESGANEKLFF

clone_size: NA
d_call: TRBD2
v_call: TRBV18
j_call: TRBJ2-3
cdr3_nt: TGTGCCAGCTCACCCCCGGGACTAGCGGGACGAACGGATACGCAGTATTTT
cdr3_aa: CASSPPGLAGRTDTQYF

clone_size: NA
d_call: NA
v_call: TRBV7-3
j_call: TRBJ2-5
cdr3_nt: TGTGCCAGCATCCAAGGGAGAGGTACCCAAGAGACCCAGTACTTC
cdr3_aa: CASIQGRGTQETQYF

clone_size: once
d_call: TRBD1
v_call: TRBV11-2
j_call: TRBJ1-6
cdr3_nt: TGTGCCAGCAGCTCGGGACAGCTGAATTCACCCCTCCACTTT
cdr3_aa: CASSSGQLNSPLHF

clone_size: NA
d_call: NA
v_call: TRBV19
j_call: TRBJ2-1
cdr3_nt: TGTGCCAGTAGCTTCTACAATGAGCAGTTCTTC
cdr3_aa: CASSFYNEQFF

clone_size: NA
d_call: NA
v_call: TRBV28
j_call: TRBJ2-5
cdr3_nt: TGTGCCAGCAGTTTGCAGGGGACGGGGTCGGAGACCCAGTACTTC
cdr3_aa: CASSLQGTGSETQYF

clone_size: NA
d_call: TRBD1
v_call: TRBV2
j_call: TRBJ1-5
cdr3_nt: TGTGCCAGCAGTGGGACAGGGGAACGACAGCCCCAGCATTTT
cdr3_aa: CASSGTGERQPQHF

clone_size: NA
d_call: NA
v_call: TRBV9
j_call: TRBJ1-1
cdr3_nt: TGTGCCAGCAGCGTAGGGGGGGAACATGAAGCTTTCTTT
cdr3_aa: CASSVGGEHEAFF

clone_size: NA
d_call: NA
v_call: TRBV6-5
j_call: TRBJ2-2
cdr3_nt: TGTGCCAGCAGTCAGGGGAGGGGCGGGGAGCTGTTTTTT
cdr3_aa: CASSQGRGGELFF

clone_size: few
d_call: NA
v_call: TRBV19
j_call: TRBJ2-7
cdr3_nt: TGTGCCAGTAGTGATAAGCCGGGAAGCTACGAGCAGTACTTC
cdr3_aa: CASSDKPGSYEQYF

clone_size: NA
d_call: NA
v_call: TRBV6-5
j_call: TRBJ2-5
cdr3_nt: TGTGCCAGCAGCCGGGACACGAACCAAGAGACCCAGTACTTC
cdr3_aa: CASSRDTNQETQYF

clone_size: NA
d_call: NA
v_call: TRBV7-2
j_call: TRBJ2-1
cdr3_nt: TGTGCCAGCAGCTTAGAAGCAGGGGGGAGAATGGGTGAGCAGTTCTTC
cdr3_aa: CASSLEAGGRMGEQFF

clone_size: few
d_call: NA
v_call: TRBV10-1
j_call: TRBJ2-1
cdr3_nt: TGCGCCAGCAAACCAAGACAGGCCATCTACAATGAGCAGTTCTTC
cdr3_aa: CASKPRQAIYNEQFF

clone_size: NA
d_call: TRBD2
v_call: TRBV27
j_call: TRBJ2-7
cdr3_nt: TGTGCCAGCCTGTCGACTAGCAGAGACTCCTACGAGCAGTACTTC
cdr3_aa: CASLSTSRDSYEQYF

clone_size: NA
d_call: NA
v_call: TRBV2
j_call: TRBJ1-1
cdr3_nt: TGTGCTACTAATACAGGGACTGAAGCTTTCTTT
cdr3_aa: CATNTGTEAFF

clone_size: NA
d_call: NA
v_call: TRBV5-6
j_call: TRBJ2-3
cdr3_nt: TGTGCCAGCAGCTTAGGGGCGGTCACAGATACGCAGTATTTT
cdr3_aa: CASSLGAVTDTQYF

clone_size: NA
d_call: NA
v_call: TRBV5-1
j_call: TRBJ1-4
cdr3_nt: TGCGCCAGCAGCCCAACCGGGAGAACTAATGAAAAACTGTTTTTT
cdr3_aa: CASSPTGRTNEKLFF

clone_size: NA
d_call: TRBD1
v_call: TRBV11-2
j_call: TRBJ2-5
cdr3_nt: TGTGCCAGCAGCGACAGGGGAGAGACCCAGTACTTC
cdr3_aa: CASSDRGETQYF

clone_size: NA
d_call: NA
v_call: TRBV12-5
j_call: TRBJ2-3
cdr3_nt: TGTGCTAGTGGTTTGCACGCGACAGATACGCAGTATTTT
cdr3_aa: CASGLHATDTQYF

clone_size: NA
d_call: TRBD1
v_call: TRBV14
j_call: TRBJ2-5
cdr3_nt: TGTGCCAGCAGCGGGACAGAGCAAGAGACCCAGTACTTC
cdr3_aa: CASSGTEQETQYF

clone_size: NA
d_call: NA
v_call: TRBV14
j_call: TRBJ2-2
cdr3_nt: TGTGCCAGCAGCCCCTTAACTAAGAACACCGGGGAGCTGTTTTTT
cdr3_aa: CASSPLTKNTGELFF

clone_size: NA
d_call: TRBD2
v_call: TRBV30
j_call: TRBJ2-4
cdr3_nt: TGTGCCTGGAGTTATTCCCTAGCGGGAGTGTTCATTCAGTACTTC
cdr3_aa: CAWSYSLAGVFIQYF

clone_size: NA
d_call: NA
v_call: TRBV30
j_call: TRBJ2-1
cdr3_nt: TGTGCCTCCCACAAAGGGGAACCTGAGCAGTTCTTC
cdr3_aa: CASHKGEPEQFF

clone_size: NA
d_call: TRBD1
v_call: TRBV23-1
j_call: TRBJ1-4
cdr3_nt: TGCGCCAGCAGTCATGGACAGGGGCCCTCAACTAATGAAAAACTGTTTTTT
cdr3_aa: CASSHGQGPSTNEKLFF

clone_size: few
d_call: NA
v_call: TRBV2
j_call: TRBJ2-7
cdr3_nt: TGTGCCAGCAGTGTGGGCGGGACCTACGAGCAGTACTTC
cdr3_aa: CASSVGGTYEQYF

clone_size: NA
d_call: TRBD1
v_call: TRBV5-4
j_call: TRBJ2-5
cdr3_nt: TGTGCCAGCAGCTTGGCGACAGGGGATTTCGGAAAGACCCAGTACTTC
cdr3_aa: CASSLATGDFGKTQYF

clone_size: NA
d_call: TRBD2
v_call: TRBV5-6
j_call: TRBJ2-7
cdr3_nt: TGTGCCAGCAGCTTGGCGGGAGCTAGCGGGAGTCCCCACGAGCAGTACTTC
cdr3_aa: CASSLAGASGSPHEQYF

clone_size: NA
d_call: TRBD1
v_call: TRBV4-2
j_call: TRBJ2-7
cdr3_nt: TGTGCCAGCAGCCAAGTCCGGGACAGCCGCTACGAGCAGTACTTC
cdr3_aa: CASSQVRDSRYEQYF

clone_size: NA
d_call: TRBD1
v_call: TRBV11-2
j_call: TRBJ2-7
cdr3_nt: TGTGCCAGCAGCTTAGAATGGCCAGGGGGCTCCTACGAGCAGTACTTC
cdr3_aa: CASSLEWPGGSYEQYF

clone_size: NA
d_call: TRBD2
v_call: TRBV27
j_call: TRBJ2-3
cdr3_nt: TGTGCCAGCAGTTTCAGGGGACTAGCGGGGGGGGTGGGTAGCACAGATACGCAGTATTTT
cdr3_aa: CASSFRGLAGGVGSTDTQYF

clone_size: NA
d_call: TRBD2
v_call: TRBV2
j_call: TRBJ2-1
cdr3_nt: TGTGCCAGCAGTGAATTAGCGGGACCTGATACAACCTACAATGAGCAGTTCTTC
cdr3_aa: CASSELAGPDTTYNEQFF

clone_size: NA
d_call: TRBD2
v_call: TRBV27
j_call: TRBJ2-7
cdr3_nt: TGTGCCAGCAGTTCGCCTAGGGAGCGGGAGGGCCCCGAGCAGTACTTC
cdr3_aa: CASSSPREREGPEQYF

clone_size: NA
d_call: TRBD2
v_call: TRBV4-1
j_call: TRBJ2-1
cdr3_nt: TGCGCTTCGGGGCGGGAGGGCCGCAATGAGCAGTTCTTC
cdr3_aa: CASGREGRNEQFF

clone_size: NA
d_call: TRBD1
v_call: TRBV14
j_call: TRBJ1-2
cdr3_nt: TGTGCCAGCAGCCAAGCAACAGGGGACGCTCACGGGTTTTTTTATGGCTACACCTTC
cdr3_aa: CASSQATGDAHGFFYGYTF

clone_size: NA
d_call: TRBD1
v_call: TRBV19
j_call: TRBJ2-7
cdr3_nt: TGTGCCAGTAGTCTGATCGACAGGGCTGCGTTC
cdr3_aa: CASSLIDRAAF

clone_size: NA
d_call: NA
v_call: TRBV5-1
j_call: TRBJ2-5
cdr3_nt: TGCGCCAGCAGCTCTCTTAGAGAGACCCAGTACTTC
cdr3_aa: CASSSLRETQYF

clone_size: NA
d_call: NA
v_call: TRBV7-3
j_call: TRBJ1-1
cdr3_nt: TGTGCCAGCAGCTTAGGCAGGGATGACACTGAAGCTTTCTTT
cdr3_aa: CASSLGRDDTEAFF

clone_size: NA
d_call: NA
v_call: TRBV11-3
j_call: TRBJ2-7
cdr3_nt: TGTGCCAGCAGCTCCCGGGACACATACGAGCAGTACTTC
cdr3_aa: CASSSRDTYEQYF

clone_size: NA
d_call: NA
v_call: TRBV6-5
j_call: TRBJ1-2
cdr3_nt: TGTGCCAGCAGGCAGGGGCAGTCTAACTATGGCTACACCTTC
cdr3_aa: CASRQGQSNYGYTF

clone_size: once
d_call: TRBD2
v_call: TRBV27
j_call: TRBJ2-2
cdr3_nt: TGTGCCAGCAGTCCAACCCCCGGGACTAGCAGACCCGGGGAGCTGTTTTTT
cdr3_aa: CASSPTPGTSRPGELFF

clone_size: NA
d_call: TRBD2
v_call: TRBV10-3
j_call: TRBJ2-1
cdr3_nt: TGTGCCATCAGTAAGGCTAGCGGGAGTCTTGATGAGCAGTTCTTC
cdr3_aa: CAISKASGSLDEQFF

clone_size: once
d_call: NA
v_call: TRBV4-2
j_call: TRBJ1-4
cdr3_nt: TGTGCCAGCAGCCCCCCCCTCAGGGGTTGGGAAAAACTGTTTTTT
cdr3_aa: CASSPPLRGWEKLFF

clone_size: NA
d_call: NA
v_call: TRBV14
j_call: TRBJ2-1
cdr3_nt: TGTGCCAGCAGCCCATACTCCCCCAATGAGCAGTTCTTC
cdr3_aa: CASSPYSPNEQFF

clone_size: NA
d_call: TRBD2
v_call: TRBV6-5
j_call: TRBJ2-7
cdr3_nt: TGTGCCAGCAGACGAGGGCTAGCGGGAGAGCAGTACTTC
cdr3_aa: CASRRGLAGEQYF

clone_size: NA
d_call: TRBD2
v_call: TRBV7-3
j_call: TRBJ2-3
cdr3_nt: TGTGCCAGCAGCCGGGTGGCGGGAGAGACAGATACGCAGTATTTT
cdr3_aa: CASSRVAGETDTQYF